The source of this T cell receptor beta chain is a study of CD4 T cells in relation to SARS-CoV-2 and coronaviruses (dated by TCRdb to the early 2020s). With respect to the entire study: In the ViraFEST assay, PBMCs were cultured with antigen for about eleven days, after which TCR beta CDR3s were sequenced to identify antigen-specific clonal expansions. An HIV-1 Nef peptide pool or a culture without peptide was used as the negative reference condition. Patient-derived lymphoblastoid cell lines were used to map the HLA restriction of shared crossreactive spike epitopes. At the level of individual TCR clonotypes, the study evaluated whether memory CD4+ T cells crossreact between the spike proteins of SARS-CoV-2 and those of common cold coronaviruses. The Adaptive Biotechnologies TCR-sequencing kit was used to sequence samples from a few pre-COVID donors and the naive versus memory experiments, whereas other data were Illumina-based. A different TCR-beta assay, based on Illumina, was used to sequence expansion assays from other donors in the study. Results the study describes overall, beyond this receptor: Approximately 60% of donors had memory CD4+ clonotypes that crossrecognized SARS-CoV-2 and at least one common cold coronavirus spike. Crossreactivity analysis centred on spike protein, so crossreactivity against other viral proteins was not assessed. The study was limited by small numbers of patients and tested TCRs. No donor contributed both pre-pandemic and post-infection samples, which limited tracing the source of pre-existing responses. Crossreactive clones showed significantly weaker SARS-CoV-2-driven expansion than monoreactive clones, consistent with antigenic imprinting.

A word on this clone: Its antigen remains undetermined. No base quality values were provided; no much bigger clone lies one nucleotide off.

CD4+ T cells from unexposed donors were collected before the COVID-19 pandemic (2011-2018). Following 10 days of culture, the EasySep CD4+ T cell isolation kit was used to isolate CD4+ T cells. As far as cell numbers permitted, CD4+ T cells from unexposed donors were tested for reactivity against SARS-CoV-2 S and N as well as four spike pools from common cold coronaviruses. Each well received a few million PBMCs, cultured in IMDM supplemented with approximately 5.3% human AB serum and roughly 9.5 IU/ml IL-2. Half of the culture medium was replaced with fresh IL-2-containing medium on days 3 and 7. In general, triplicate replicate wells were used for every peptide culture condition. Leukapheresis product for the unexposed donors was purchased commercially. Ficoll-Paque PLUS gradient centrifugation was used to isolate PBMCs from either whole blood or leukapheresis product. The PBMCs went either fresh into the expansion assay or into cryopreservation at -140 degrees C. The QIAamp Micro DNA Kit was used to extract genomic DNA from the CD4+ T cells.

Libraries came from the immunoSEQ multiplex PCR assay. The original pipeline was this. During preprocessing, nonproductive sequences were removed, along with CDR3s that did not begin with C, did not end with F or W, or were shorter than 7 amino acids. Antigen-specific clonotypes were called with the MANAFEST web app, based on expansion relative to reference and other culture wells. To be counted as positive, a clone had to show significant expansion compared with the reference culture, at an FDR below 0.05, in 2 of 3 replicate wells. Positive clones also required significant expansion versus all other tandem wells and an odds ratio above 5. After three terminal residues were trimmed from each end, CDR3 homology was quantified as pairwise Levenshtein distance using the stringdist R package. TCRdb's version of the immuneACCESS table is confined to in-frame rearrangements and falls short of the full clone set. An unresolved V gene accounts for under half of the shortfall where checked; the remainder is of unknown origin. That table is the source of V, J and clone size, and D and trimming were worked out from the DNA. The table for this sample lists 20,000 or so clones; around four fifths of them were counted only once. About a fifth of the sample lies in the top ten.

The receptor was derived from a human donor in good health. Sample: CD4+ T cells from PBMCs, cultured in vitro.

The CDR3 is CASSPGKTGELFF. The DNA sequence is TGTGCCAGTTCGCCTGGCAAGACCGGGGAGCTGTTTTTT. The V and J genes are TRBV9 and TRBJ2-2, with no confident D gene call. As encoded in the germline V gene, CDR1 is SGDLS while CDR2 is YYNGEE. The V and J ends are trimmed by 8 bases and 5 bases, leaving 13 bases between them. The CDR3 has 13 amino acids, counting the end cysteine and phenylalanine. The CDR3 DNA has 39 bases and is translated from base 1.